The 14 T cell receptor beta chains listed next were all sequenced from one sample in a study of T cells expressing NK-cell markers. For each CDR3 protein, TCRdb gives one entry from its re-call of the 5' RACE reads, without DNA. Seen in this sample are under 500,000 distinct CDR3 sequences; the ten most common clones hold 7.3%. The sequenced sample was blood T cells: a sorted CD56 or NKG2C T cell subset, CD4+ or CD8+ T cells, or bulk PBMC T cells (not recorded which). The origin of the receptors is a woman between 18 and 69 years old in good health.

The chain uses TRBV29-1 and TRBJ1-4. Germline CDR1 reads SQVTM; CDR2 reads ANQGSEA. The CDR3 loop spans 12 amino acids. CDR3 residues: CSGGGLKEKLFF.

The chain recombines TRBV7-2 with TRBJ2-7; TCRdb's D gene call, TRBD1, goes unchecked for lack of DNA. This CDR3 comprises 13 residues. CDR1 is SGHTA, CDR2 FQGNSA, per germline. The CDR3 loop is CASSFQGTYEQYF.

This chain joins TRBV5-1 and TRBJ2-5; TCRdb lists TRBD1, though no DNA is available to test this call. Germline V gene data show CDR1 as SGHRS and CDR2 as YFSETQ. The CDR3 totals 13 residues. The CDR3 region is CASSLWGFETQYF.

The CDR3 region is CSARDRLVHEQYF. The rearrangement uses TRBV20-1 and TRBJ2-7. CDR3 length equals 13 residues. The germline CDR1 and CDR2 sequences are DFQATT and SNEGSKA (reference sequence).

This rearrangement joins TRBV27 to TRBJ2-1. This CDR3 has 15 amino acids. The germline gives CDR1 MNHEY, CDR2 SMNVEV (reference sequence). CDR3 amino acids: CASSLSGTPSNEQFF.

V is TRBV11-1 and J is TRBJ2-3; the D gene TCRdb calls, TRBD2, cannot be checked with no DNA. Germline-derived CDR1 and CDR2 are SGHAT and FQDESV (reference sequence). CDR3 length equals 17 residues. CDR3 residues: CASSSLLGGVPGDTQYF.

The CDR3 protein is CASSLGGAPGLAYTDTQYF. J is TRBJ2-3 and V is TRBV28; with no DNA, the TCRdb D assignment of TRBD1 cannot be verified. Germline values: CDR1 MDHEN, CDR2 SYDVKM. The CDR3 contains 19 residues.

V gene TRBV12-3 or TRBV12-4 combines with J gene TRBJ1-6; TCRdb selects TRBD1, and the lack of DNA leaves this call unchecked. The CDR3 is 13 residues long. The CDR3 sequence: CASTRLGGSPLHF.

The CDR3 region is CASSPYRGGQPQHF. The rearrangement links TRBV12-3 or TRBV12-4 to TRBJ1-5; TCRdb gives TRBD1 as the D gene, but with no DNA this cannot be confirmed. There are 14 residues in the CDR3.

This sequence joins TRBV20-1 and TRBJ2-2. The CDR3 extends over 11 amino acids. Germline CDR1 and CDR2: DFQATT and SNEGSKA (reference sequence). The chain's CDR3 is CSASQPGELFF.

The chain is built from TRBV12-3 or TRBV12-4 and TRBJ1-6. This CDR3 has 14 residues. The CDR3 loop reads CASSLREAVSPLHF.

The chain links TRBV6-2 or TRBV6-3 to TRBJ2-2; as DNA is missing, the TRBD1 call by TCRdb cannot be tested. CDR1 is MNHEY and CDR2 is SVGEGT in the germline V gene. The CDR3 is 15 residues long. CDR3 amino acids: CASRTGTEYTGELFF.

CDR3 residues: CASGGMNTEAFF. The chain links TRBV9 to TRBJ1-1; the TRBD1 assignment by TCRdb is unverifiable without DNA. Germline V lookup: CDR1 SGDLS, CDR2 YYNGEE. CDR3 length: 12 residues.

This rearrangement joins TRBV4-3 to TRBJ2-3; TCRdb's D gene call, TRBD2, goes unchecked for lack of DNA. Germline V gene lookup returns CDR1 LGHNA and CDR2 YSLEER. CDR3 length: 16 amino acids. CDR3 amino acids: CASSPRVAGATDTQYF.